The 9 T cell receptor beta chains given below trace back to one sample, sequenced in a study of T cells after yellow fever vaccination. MiXCR, run by TCRdb on the 5' RACE reads, gives a single entry per CDR3 protein. The table lists about 340,000 distinct CDR3 sequences, around 12% of them singletons. Source: CD4+ T cells sorted from PBMCs, taken 15 days after the yellow fever booster vaccination. These TCRs come from a man aged 18 to 30 who received the YFV17D yellow fever vaccine.

This clonotype came up a few times. CDR3: CASRQGLIPHYGYTF. The CDR3 coding sequence is TGTGCCAGCCGGCAAGGGCTAATACCTCACTATGGCTACACCTTC. The chain is built from TRBV6-5 and TRBJ1-2; D is uncertain. The germline CDR1 and CDR2 sequences are MNHEY and SVGAGI. The CDR3 covers 15 residues. The V end was cut by 8 bases, the J end by 3 bases, with 19 bases between.

The genes are TRBV7-2 and TRBJ2-7; D is uncertain. This CDR3 region has 14 residues. Trimming left V 5 bases short and J 2 bases short, with 13 bases between. The V gene's germline CDR1 is SGHTA and CDR2 FQGNSA. Here the CDR3 DNA reads TGTGCCAGCAGCCTTACGCAAGGCCCCTACGAGCAGTACTTC. Protein product: CASSLTQGPYEQYF.

This clonotype has a handful of counts. The V and J genes are TRBV7-2 and TRBJ2-3; a weak D match, TRBD1 (5 bases). This CDR3 is built from 13 residues. V was clipped by 5 bases and J by 2 bases, with 8 bases between them. Germline lookup yields CDR1 SGHTA and CDR2 FQGNSA. Written as DNA, the CDR3 is TGTGCCAGCAGCCCAGGGATCACAGATACGCAGTATTTT. It translates to CASSPGITDTQYF.

The V call is TRBV6-2 or TRBV6-3, the J call TRBJ2-7; no clear D gene. CDR3 length: 11 residues. CDR1 MNHEY and CDR2 SVGEGT come from the germline V gene. Trimming removed 4 bases at V and 3 bases at J, with 4 bases between. CDR3 nucleotides: TGTGCCAGCAGTTCCGTCTACGAGCAGTACGTC. This translates into CASSSVYEQYV.

This clonotype was counted at least ten times. The rearrangement joins TRBV9 to TRBJ2-5; D remains ambiguous. Germline CDR1 is SGDLS and CDR2 is YYNGEE. The CDR3 extends over 13 amino acids. V gave up 0 bases and J gave up 4 bases, with 7 bases separating them. CDR3 region: CASSVAVGETQYF. The CDR3 bases are TGTGCCAGCAGCGTAGCTGTGGGAGAGACCCAGTACTTC.

This clonotype appeared a few times. The chain carries TRBV20-1 and TRBJ2-3, with 9 bases fitting TRBD2. CDR1 is DFQATT and CDR2 is SNEGSKA in the germline V gene (reference sequence). V shed 6 bases, J shed 1 base, and the junction held 8 bases outside the gene matches. This CDR3 region has 15 residues. CDR3 loop: CSARAASGGTDTQYF. CDR3 bases: TGCAGTGCAAGGGCCGCTAGCGGGGGCACAGATACGCAGTATTTT.

In DNA form, the CDR3 reads TGTGCCAGCAGCTTCGGGAATAGCAATCAGCCCCAGCATTTT. Its protein is CASSFGNSNQPQHF. The V call is TRBV11-2, the J call TRBJ1-5; the D is unclear. The germline V gene encodes CDR1 SGHAT and CDR2 FQNNGV. Trimming removed 3 bases from V and 0 bases from J, with 6 bases in between. The CDR3 contains 14 residues.

V usage is TRBV5-4 and J usage is TRBJ2-5; D not certain. Germline V gives CDR1 SGHNT, CDR2 YYREEE (reference sequence). The V and J ends lost 0 bases and 1 base respectively, with 7 bases between them. This CDR3 spans 14 amino acids. The CDR3 is CASSLDSRQETQYF. In DNA, the CDR3 is TGTGCCAGCAGCTTGGACTCTCGCCAAGAGACCCAGTACTTC.

The sample holds many counts of this clonotype. The chain combines TRBV25-1 with TRBJ2-5, with 10 bases fitting TRBD1. The CDR3 is made up of 16 amino acids. Germline V CDR1 and CDR2: MGHDK, SYGVNS. Losses at the gene ends were 3 bases for V and 5 bases for J; bases not matched to a gene: 9. The CDR3 DNA reads TGTGCCAGCAGTGATCTAACCGGGACAGGGGTCGAGACCCAGTACTTC. Its protein is CASSDLTGTGVETQYF.